The entry below gives a single T cell receptor (beta chain) sequence along with its context. Original data processing: Reference gene primer amplification gave estimated nucleated cell counts. Clones were read by immunoSEQ multiplex PCR, and TCRdb kept only the in-frame ones, dropping some. V, J and clone size reflect that table, while D and trimming were determined from the DNA. The sample lists approximately 280,000 clones, 75% to 95% occurring once. The sample is drawn from a study of blood T cell repertoires in COVID-19. Study as a whole: Spain, Italy and the United States supplied samples that represented acute and convalescent COVID-19. In each case, the material was cDNA or gDNA derived from T cells, B-cell-depleted T cells, or PBMCs.

The CDR3 contains 21 residues. Enrollment of patients from Seattle took place during active infection, with longitudinal follow-up. The chain joins TRBV21-1 to TRBJ2-3; TRBD2, the table's D call, was not compared with the DNA. TRBV21-1 is described as a pseudogene. The sequenced material came from peripheral blood. This TCR was sampled from a woman younger than 45 with COVID-19, enrolled during active disease. The CDR3: CVRGVVQRRFGPRAPTDTQYF. Written as DNA, the CDR3 is TGTGTCCGCGGGGTGGTCCAGCGGCGGTTCGGGCCCCGGGCACCCACAGATACGCAGTATTTT.